The 15 T cell receptor beta chains given below trace back to one sample, sequenced in a study of T cells expressing NK-cell markers. TCRdb reprocessed the 5' RACE reads and reports one entry per CDR3 protein, with no DNA. The repertoire table contains hundreds of thousands of distinct CDR3 sequences. Sequenced sample: blood T cells: a sorted CD56 or NKG2C T cell subset, CD4+ or CD8+ T cells, or bulk PBMC T cells (not recorded which). The receptors here all came from a man aged 18 to 70 in good health.

The chain joins TRBV11-2 to TRBJ2-5; the TCRdb call, TRBD2, lacks DNA for checking. This CDR3 has 17 residues. Germline values: CDR1 SGHAT, CDR2 FQNNGV. The CDR3 here is CASSLGEGPRGEETQYF.

This chain joins TRBV12-3 or TRBV12-4 and TRBJ2-7; as DNA is missing, the TRBD2 call by TCRdb cannot be tested. This CDR3 is built from 13 residues. CDR3 residues: CASSTSVRGEQYF.

The rearrangement links TRBV20-1 to TRBJ1-2. The germline gives CDR1 DFQATT, CDR2 SNEGSKA (reference sequence). The CDR3 extends over 12 amino acids. This CDR3 is CSAGGGNYGYTF.

This chain links TRBV12-3 or TRBV12-4 with TRBJ2-4; the D call from TCRdb, TRBD1, cannot be confirmed without DNA. This CDR3 is built from 16 residues. CDR3 protein: CASSFRTGGAKNIQYF.

This rearrangement joins TRBV5-1 to TRBJ2-3; TCRdb's D gene call, TRBD1, goes unchecked for lack of DNA. The germline V gene encodes CDR1 SGHRS and CDR2 YFSETQ. CDR3 length: 16 residues. CDR3 amino acids: CASSPGPGANTDTQYF.

V usage is TRBV6-1 and J usage is TRBJ2-3; lacking DNA, the TRBD1 call made by TCRdb goes unchecked. The CDR3 covers 16 residues. The V gene's germline CDR1 is MNHNS and CDR2 SASEGT. The CDR3 here is CASSEGGDRGIDTQYF.

The chain links TRBV30 to TRBJ1-2; there is no DNA to check the TCRdb D call of TRBD1. Germline loops: CDR1 GTSNPN, CDR2 SVGIG (reference sequence). This CDR3 is built from 13 residues. The CDR3: CAWSAGVSYGYTF.

The chain carries TRBV3-1 and TRBJ1-2. The CDR3 covers 14 residues. Germline assignment: CDR1 LGHDT and CDR2 YNNKEL (reference sequence). The CDR3 reads CASSPQTLNYGYTF. The variable domain in full, with the rest retrieved from reference TRBV3-1 and TRBJ1-2, is DTAVSQTPKYLVTQMGNDKSIKCEQNLGHDTMYWYKQDSKKFLKIMFSYNNKELIINETVPNRFSPKSPDKAHLNLHINSLELGDSAVYFCASSPQTLNYGYTFGSGTRLTVV.

The chain combines TRBV7-9 with TRBJ1-1; TCRdb's D call of TRBD1 is untestable without DNA. The CDR3 extends over 16 amino acids. Germline CDR1 SEHNR, CDR2 FQNEAQ (reference sequence). CDR3 region: CASSQITGSRGTEAFF.

This rearrangement joins TRBV5-1 to TRBJ2-2; TCRdb names TRBD1, which stays unverified in the absence of DNA. From germline, CDR1 is SGHRS and CDR2 YFSETQ. This CDR3 has 17 residues. The CDR3: CASRLRSGAPGTGELFF. The variable domain in full, completed from reference TRBV5-1 and TRBJ2-2, reads KAGVTQTPRYLIKTRGQQVTLSCSPISGHRSVSWYQQTPGQGLQFLFEYFSETQRNKGNFPGRFSGRQFSNSRSEMNVSTLELGDSALYLCASRLRSGAPGTGELFFGEGSRLTVL.

This sequence joins TRBV6-1 and TRBJ1-1; TCRdb lists TRBD1, though no DNA is available to test this call. This CDR3 spans 15 amino acids. The germline V gene has CDR1 MNHNS and CDR2 SASEGT. CDR3 protein: CASSGDRAKRPEAFF.

The chain joins TRBV5-1 to TRBJ2-5; TCRdb lists TRBD2, though no DNA is available to test this call. This CDR3 is 20 amino acids long. Looked up from germline, CDR1 is SGHRS and CDR2 is YFSETQ. CDR3 residues: CASSLQPRTSGGPSQETQYF.

The gene calls are TRBV20-1 and TRBJ2-7; there is no DNA to check the TCRdb D call of TRBD1. This CDR3 is 13 amino acids long. Germline V gene data show CDR1 as DFQATT and CDR2 as SNEGSKA (reference sequence). The CDR3 sequence is CSASRTGRNEQYF.

This chain connects TRBV3-1 to TRBJ2-3; TCRdb indicates TRBD2, and absent DNA this call remains unverified. The CDR3 is 17 residues long. Germline V CDR1 and CDR2: LGHDT, YNNKEL (reference sequence). CDR3 amino acids: CASSQWASGGATDTQYF.

V is TRBV6-1 and J is TRBJ1-5; the D call from TCRdb, TRBD1, cannot be confirmed without DNA. Germline assignment: CDR1 MNHNS and CDR2 SASEGT. The CDR3 has 15 amino acids. This CDR3 reads CASSRDRGDNQPQHF.